This TCR beta chain was captured in a study of OX40 agonist ivuxolimab in advanced cancers. On the study more broadly: Patients received the agonistic anti-OX40 (CD134) antibody ivuxolimab.

Notes on this clone: Its antigen is as yet unknown.

Findings and limits, study-wide: Specificity for antigen went undetermined in the expanded peripheral T cells. Among some nonresponders, normalized T-cell clonal expansion was also low.

Only in-frame clones appear in the TCRdb table, and some are missing; sequencing was by immunoSEQ multiplex PCR. The sample holds around 100,000 clones, around nine tenths seen once. Any history of autoimmune disease or systemic immunosuppression disqualified patients. The germline V and J ends were trimmed by 5 bases and 4 bases, with 14 bases remaining between them. The V gene's germline CDR1 is SNHLY and CDR2 FYNNEI. CDR3 length: 15 amino acids. The sequence was obtained from an adult with an advanced solid tumor such as melanoma, head and neck, liver or kidney cancer. The specimen was CD4+ or CD8+ T cells sorted from blood, collected in a trial of the OX40 agonist ivuxolimab. The rearrangement links TRBV2 to TRBJ2-2; possibly TRBD1 for D (5 bases). This chain's CDR3 is CASSRLDQGTGELFF. The CDR3 DNA sequence: TGTGCCAGCAGTAGGCTAGACCAGGGCACCGGGGAGCTGTTTTTT.